This T cell receptor (beta chain) was recorded in a study of shared clonotypes between healthy human individuals. Study-wide results and caveats: Clonotypes not shared had lower generation probabilities than those common to all four donors.

Per sorted-subset replicate PCR, input was roughly 220 ng DNA, representing around 30,000 T cell genomes. Clones were read by immunoSEQ multiplex PCR, and TCRdb kept only the in-frame ones, dropping some. The table has fewer than 1 million clones, approximately 96% seen once. As for this clone: Its target is unknown.

Naivety among CD8 cells was defined by CD45RO negativity and positive CCR7 selection, thereby excluding terminally differentiated effector memory CD45RA+ cells. The receptor was derived from a young man in good health. The sample consisted of naive CD8+ T cells sorted from blood.

The CDR3 loop reads CATRPDTTNEKLFF. Written as DNA, the CDR3 is TGTGCCACCCGTCCGGACACAACTAATGAAAAACTGTTTTTT. The rearrangement joins TRBV15 to TRBJ1-4; a possible D gene is TRBD1 (5 bases). Germline CDR1 and CDR2: LNHNV and YYDKDF (reference sequence). The CDR3 extends over 14 amino acids. The V end was cut by 8 bases, the J end by 0 bases, with 10 bases between.